This is a list of T cell receptor beta chains from one sample in a study of cytomegalovirus exposure and HLA in healthy donors. The data were produced by immunoSEQ multiplex PCR, yet TCRdb's version contains in-frame clones alone and is incomplete. Altogether under 200,000 clones are present, over 75% being singletons, with the ten largest covering roughly an eighth. The sample consisted of PBMCs. These receptors all stem from a man in his fifties or sixties in good health and CMV-seropositive. The CDR3 runs from the conserved cysteine through the conserved F or W. D genes are given only for firm matches. Some rows mark clone size as missing; the rest say once, few, many or name a class of expanded clone.

length	V	D	size	J	CDR3	DNA
14	TRBV5-1	-	-	TRBJ1-2	CASSEGQPGNGYTF	TGCGCCAGCAGCGAGGGACAACCAGGGAACGGCTACACCTTC
15	TRBV7-2	TRBD1	once	TRBJ2-1	CASSFLGTGATEQFF	TGTGCCAGCAGCTTTCTAGGGACAGGGGCCACTGAGCAGTTCTTC
16	TRBV4-1	TRBD2	-	TRBJ2-5	CASSQVQKTSVETQYF	TGCGCCAGCAGCCAAGTGCAGAAAACTAGCGTAGAGACCCAGTACTTC
14	TRBV5-1	-	-	TRBJ1-5	CASSLGEGNQPQHF	TGCGCCAGCAGCTTGGGGGAGGGCAATCAGCCCCAGCATTTT
14	TRBV19	TRBD1	-	TRBJ1-2	CASSPRTGVGGYTF	TGTGCCAGTAGTCCCCGGACAGGGGTTGGAGGCTACACCTTC
15	TRBV7-2	-	-	TRBJ2-3	CASSLDRLSTDTQYF	TGTGCCAGCAGCTTAGACAGGCTAAGCACAGATACGCAGTATTTT
18	TRBV4-1	TRBD1	once	TRBJ1-2	CASSQPQSPDRGRNGYTF	TGCGCCAGCAGCCAACCCCAATCGCCGGACAGGGGGCGCAATGGCTACACCTTC
13	TRBV28	-	once	TRBJ1-2	CASIRAGDYGYTF	TGTGCCAGCATAAGGGCCGGGGACTATGGCTACACCTTC
15	TRBV5-5	TRBD1	-	TRBJ1-1	CASFGTGGVNTEAFF	TGTGCCAGCTTCGGGACAGGGGGGGTGAACACTGAAGCTTTCTTT
12	TRBV27	-	few	TRBJ1-2	CASSPGNYGYTF	TGTGCCAGCAGCCCCGGGAACTATGGCTACACCTTC
16	TRBV4-3	TRBD1	-	TRBJ1-2	CASSQRRDRGNYGYTF	TGCGCCAGCAGCCAAAGAAGGGACAGGGGGAACTATGGCTACACCTTC
13	TRBV7-6	-	few	TRBJ2-7	CASSRPGSYEQYF	TGTGCCAGCAGCCGTCCGGGATCCTACGAGCAGTACTTC
17	TRBV15	-	-	TRBJ1-1	CATSREETAYMNTEAFF	TGTGCCACCAGCAGAGAAGAGACAGCCTACATGAACACTGAAGCTTTCTTT
15	TRBV19	TRBD1	-	TRBJ2-1	CASSSGQGLYNEQFF	TGTGCCAGTAGTTCGGGACAGGGACTTTACAATGAGCAGTTCTTC
17	TRBV27	TRBD1	-	TRBJ1-5	CASSLNPPGQGSQPQHF	TGTGCCAGCAGTTTAAATCCTCCGGGACAGGGCAGTCAGCCCCAGCATTTT
17	TRBV7-2	-	-	TRBJ1-4	CASSLAGGGRAGEKLFF	TGTGCCAGCAGCTTAGCGGGGGGGGGCAGGGCCGGTGAAAAACTGTTTTTT
15	TRBV6-5	-	-	TRBJ2-7	CASSSYPRRAYEQYF	TGTGCCAGCAGTTCCTACCCGAGGCGCGCCTACGAGCAGTACTTC
16	TRBV6-4	TRBD2	-	TRBJ2-2	CASSPVSGGVTGELFF	TGTGCCAGCAGCCCAGTGAGCGGGGGAGTGACTGGGGAGCTGTTTTTT
14	TRBV5-1	TRBD1	-	TRBJ2-1	CASSLVAGGNEQFF	TGCGCCAGCAGCTTGGTGGCAGGGGGCAATGAGCAGTTCTTC
12	TRBV6-1	-	-	TRBJ2-2	CASSEVSGELFF	TGTGCCAGCAGTGAAGTTAGTGGGGAGCTGTTTTTT
15	TRBV9	-	-	TRBJ2-3	CASSVDTGSTDTQYF	TGTGCCAGCAGCGTAGACACAGGGAGCACAGATACGCAGTATTTT
14	TRBV6-1	TRBD1	-	TRBJ2-5	CASETGDSQETQYF	TGTGCCAGCGAGACAGGGGATTCCCAAGAGACCCAGTACTTC
14	TRBV6-1	TRBD1	few	TRBJ1-1	CASTKTGVNTEAFF	TGTGCCAGCACTAAGACAGGGGTGAACACTGAAGCTTTCTTT
15	TRBV28	TRBD1	-	TRBJ1-2	CASSPSNRGYRANTF	TGTGCCAGCAGTCCTTCTAACAGGGGCTATAGAGCGAACACCTTC